Each of the 3 T cell receptor beta chains below was sequenced from the same sample in a study of blood T cell repertoires in COVID-19 (dated by TCRdb to the early 2020s). Libraries were built with the immunoSEQ multiplex PCR assay. Here the immuneACCESS table is served through TCRdb, limited to in-frame sequences with V and J called. Missing clones are a known gap in these copies; in checked studies unresolved V genes cover under half, and the rest lacks a known reason. Across this sample there are 150,000 or so clones, with 85% to 90% seen only once. The top ten constitute 4% of the sample. The sequencing sample was made of peripheral blood. The receptors come from a woman between 65 and 79 years old with acute or convalescent COVID-19.

V gene TRBV6-5 combines with J gene TRBJ1-1; D perhaps matches TRBD1 (6 bases). Germline CDR1 reads MNHEY; CDR2 reads SVGAGI. Deletions cut 6 bases from V and 8 bases from J, with 16 bases between. The CDR3 spans 13 residues. CDR3: CASRELTGTEAFF. Here the CDR3 DNA reads TGTGCCAGCAGGGAGCTAACAGGGACAGAAGCTTTCTTT.

V is TRBV9 and J is TRBJ2-1, with 9 bases fitting TRBD1. Germline V gene sequence: CDR1 SGDLS, CDR2 YYNGEE. The CDR3 totals 18 residues. The J segment lost 0 bases and the V segment lost 0 bases, leaving 7 bases of the junction unmatched. CDR3 bases: TGTGCCAGCAGCGTAGCTACAGGGGGCCCGAGCTCCTACAATGAGCAGTTCTTC. It translates to CASSVATGGPSSYNEQFF.

This chain links TRBV5-5 with TRBJ2-2; 8 nucleotides agree with TRBD1. Germline lookup yields CDR1 SGHKS and CDR2 YYEKEE (reference sequence). V lost 1 base to trimming and J lost 1 base; unmatched junction nucleotides: 3. The CDR3 totals 16 residues. The CDR3 sequence is CASSLPGTGNTGELFF. CDR3 coding DNA: TGTGCCAGCAGCTTGCCCGGGACAGGGAACACCGGGGAGCTGTTTTTT.